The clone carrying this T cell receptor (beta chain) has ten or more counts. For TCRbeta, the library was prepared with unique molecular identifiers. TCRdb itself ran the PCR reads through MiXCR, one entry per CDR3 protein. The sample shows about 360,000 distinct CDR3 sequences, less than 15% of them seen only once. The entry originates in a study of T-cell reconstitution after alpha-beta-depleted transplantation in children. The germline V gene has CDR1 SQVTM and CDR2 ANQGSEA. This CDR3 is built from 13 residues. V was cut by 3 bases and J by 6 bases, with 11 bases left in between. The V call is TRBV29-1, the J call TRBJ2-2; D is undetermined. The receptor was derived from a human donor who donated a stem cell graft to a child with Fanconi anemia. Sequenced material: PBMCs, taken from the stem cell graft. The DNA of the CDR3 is TGCAGCGTTGAGATGAGGACCTCCGGGGAGCTGTTTTTT. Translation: CSVEMRTSGELFF.